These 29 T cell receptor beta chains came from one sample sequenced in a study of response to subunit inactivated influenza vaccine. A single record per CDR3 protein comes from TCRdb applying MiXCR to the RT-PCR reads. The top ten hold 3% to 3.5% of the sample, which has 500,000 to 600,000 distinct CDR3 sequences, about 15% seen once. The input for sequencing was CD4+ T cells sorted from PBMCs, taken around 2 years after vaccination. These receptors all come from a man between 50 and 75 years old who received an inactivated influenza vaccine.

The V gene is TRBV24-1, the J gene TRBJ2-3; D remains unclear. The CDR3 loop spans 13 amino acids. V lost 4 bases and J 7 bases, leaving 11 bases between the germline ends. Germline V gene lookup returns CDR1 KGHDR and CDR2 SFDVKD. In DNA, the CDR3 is TGTGCCACCAGTGAGGCCAGACCTAATACGCAGTATTTT. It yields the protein CATSEARPNTQYF.

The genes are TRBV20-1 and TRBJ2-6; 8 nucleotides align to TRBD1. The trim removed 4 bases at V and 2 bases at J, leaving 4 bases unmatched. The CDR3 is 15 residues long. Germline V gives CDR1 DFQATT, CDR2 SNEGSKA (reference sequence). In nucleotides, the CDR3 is TGCAGTGCTAAGGCACAGGGGGCTGGGGCCAACGTCCTGACTTTC. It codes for CSAKAQGAGANVLTF.

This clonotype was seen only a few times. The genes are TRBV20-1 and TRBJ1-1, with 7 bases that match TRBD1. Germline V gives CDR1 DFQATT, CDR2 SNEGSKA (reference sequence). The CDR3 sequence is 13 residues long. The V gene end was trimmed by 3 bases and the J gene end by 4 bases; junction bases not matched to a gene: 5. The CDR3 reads CSARDRPSTEAFF. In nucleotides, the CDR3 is TGCAGTGCTAGGGACAGGCCGAGCACTGAAGCTTTCTTT.

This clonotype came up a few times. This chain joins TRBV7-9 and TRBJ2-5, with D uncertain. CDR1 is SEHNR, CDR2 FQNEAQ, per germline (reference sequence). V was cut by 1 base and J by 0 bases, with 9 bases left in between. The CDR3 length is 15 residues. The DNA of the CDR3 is TGTGCCAGCAGCTTAGTACCCCGGAACCAAGAGACCCAGTACTTC. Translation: CASSLVPRNQETQYF.

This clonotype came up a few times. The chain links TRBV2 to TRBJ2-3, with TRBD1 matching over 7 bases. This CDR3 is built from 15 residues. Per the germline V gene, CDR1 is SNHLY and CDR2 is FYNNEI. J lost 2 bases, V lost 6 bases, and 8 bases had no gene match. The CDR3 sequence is CASRLRDSFTDTQYF. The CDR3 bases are TGTGCCAGCAGACTCCGGGACAGCTTCACAGATACGCAGTATTTT.

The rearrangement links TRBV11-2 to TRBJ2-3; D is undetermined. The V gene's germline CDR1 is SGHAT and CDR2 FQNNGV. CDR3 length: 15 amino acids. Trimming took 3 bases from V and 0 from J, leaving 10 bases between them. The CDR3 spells CASSFWGLSTDTQYF. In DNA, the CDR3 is TGTGCCAGCAGCTTTTGGGGATTGAGCACAGATACGCAGTATTTT.

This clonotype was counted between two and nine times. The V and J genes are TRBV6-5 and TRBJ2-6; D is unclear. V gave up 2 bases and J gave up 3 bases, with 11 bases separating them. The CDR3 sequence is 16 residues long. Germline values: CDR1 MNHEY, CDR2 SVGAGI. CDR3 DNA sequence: TGTGCCAGCAGTTACGGGGTACTTGATGGGGCCAACGTCCTGACTTTC. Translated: CASSYGVLDGANVLTF.

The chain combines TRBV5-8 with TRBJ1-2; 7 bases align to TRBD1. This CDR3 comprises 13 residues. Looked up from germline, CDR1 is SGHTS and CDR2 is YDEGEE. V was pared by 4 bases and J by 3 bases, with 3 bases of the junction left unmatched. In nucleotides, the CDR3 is TGTGCCAGCAGCAAGGGACAGCACTATGGCTACACCTTC. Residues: CASSKGQHYGYTF.

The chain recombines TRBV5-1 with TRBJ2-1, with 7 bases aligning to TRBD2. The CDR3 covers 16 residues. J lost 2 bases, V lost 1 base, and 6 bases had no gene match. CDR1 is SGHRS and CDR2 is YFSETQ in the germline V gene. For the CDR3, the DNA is TGCGCCAGCAGCTTGAGACTGAGCGGGGCCTACAATGAGCAGTTCTTC. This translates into CASSLRLSGAYNEQFF.

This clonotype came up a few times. The CDR3 spells CSARDLYRDAEKLFF. The CDR3, as DNA: TGCAGTGCTAGAGATCTATACAGGGACGCGGAAAAACTGTTTTTT. This chain joins TRBV20-1 and TRBJ1-4, with a possible D match to TRBD1 (6 bases). The germline V gene has CDR1 DFQATT and CDR2 SNEGSKA (reference sequence). The CDR3 totals 15 residues. Trimming removed 0 bases from V and 8 bases from J, with 16 bases in between.

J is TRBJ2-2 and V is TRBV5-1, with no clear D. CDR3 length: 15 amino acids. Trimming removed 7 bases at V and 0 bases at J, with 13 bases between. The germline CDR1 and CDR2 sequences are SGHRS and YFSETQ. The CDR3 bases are TGCGCCAGCCGCCCCCAGCACGCGAACACCGGGGAGCTGTTTTTT. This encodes CASRPQHANTGELFF.

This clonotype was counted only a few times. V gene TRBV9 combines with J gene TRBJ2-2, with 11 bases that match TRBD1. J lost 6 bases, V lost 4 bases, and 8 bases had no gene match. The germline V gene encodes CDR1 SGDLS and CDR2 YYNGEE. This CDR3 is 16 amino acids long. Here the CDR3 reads CASSPGQGAKAGELFF. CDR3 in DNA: TGTGCCAGCAGCCCCGGACAGGGGGCGAAGGCCGGGGAGCTGTTTTTT.

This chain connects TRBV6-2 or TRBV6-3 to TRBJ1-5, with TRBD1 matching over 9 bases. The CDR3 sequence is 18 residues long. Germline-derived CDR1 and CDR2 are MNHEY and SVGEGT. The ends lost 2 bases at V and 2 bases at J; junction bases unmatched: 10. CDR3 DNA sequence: TGTGCCAGCAGTTACGGTCGCCGGACAGGGGTAGGCAATCAGCCCCAGCATTTT. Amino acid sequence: CASSYGRRTGVGNQPQHF.

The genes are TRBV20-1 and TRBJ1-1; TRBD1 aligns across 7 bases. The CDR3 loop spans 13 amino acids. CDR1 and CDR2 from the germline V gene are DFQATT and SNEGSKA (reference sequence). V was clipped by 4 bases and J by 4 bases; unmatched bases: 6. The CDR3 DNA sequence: TGCAGTGCTACCAGACAGGGAGCCACTGAAGCTTTCTTT. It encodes CSATRQGATEAFF.

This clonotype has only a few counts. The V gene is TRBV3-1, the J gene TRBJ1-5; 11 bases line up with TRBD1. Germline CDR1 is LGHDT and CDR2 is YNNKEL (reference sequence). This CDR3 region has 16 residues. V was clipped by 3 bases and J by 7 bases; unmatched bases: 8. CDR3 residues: CASSQNGQGAGQPQHF. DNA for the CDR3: TGTGCCAGCAGCCAGAATGGACAGGGGGCGGGACAGCCCCAGCATTTT.

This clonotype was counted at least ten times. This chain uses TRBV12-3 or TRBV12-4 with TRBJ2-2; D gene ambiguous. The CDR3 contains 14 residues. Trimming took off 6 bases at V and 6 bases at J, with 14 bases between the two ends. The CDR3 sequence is CASSPDVAAGELFF. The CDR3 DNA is TGTGCCAGCAGCCCCGATGTGGCGGCCGGGGAGCTGTTTTTT.

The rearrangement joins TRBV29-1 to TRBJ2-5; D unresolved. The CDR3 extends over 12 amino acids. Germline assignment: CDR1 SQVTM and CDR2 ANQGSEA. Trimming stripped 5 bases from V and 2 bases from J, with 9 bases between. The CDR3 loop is CSVSSNQETQYF. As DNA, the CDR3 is TGCAGCGTTTCTTCGAATCAAGAGACCCAGTACTTC.

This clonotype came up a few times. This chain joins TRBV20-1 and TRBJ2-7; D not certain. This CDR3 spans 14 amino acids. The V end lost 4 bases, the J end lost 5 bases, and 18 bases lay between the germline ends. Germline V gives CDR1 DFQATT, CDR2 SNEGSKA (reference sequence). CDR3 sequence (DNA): TGCAGTGCTAAAGACCTAGATCCTGTCGACGAGCAGTACTTC. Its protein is CSAKDLDPVDEQYF.

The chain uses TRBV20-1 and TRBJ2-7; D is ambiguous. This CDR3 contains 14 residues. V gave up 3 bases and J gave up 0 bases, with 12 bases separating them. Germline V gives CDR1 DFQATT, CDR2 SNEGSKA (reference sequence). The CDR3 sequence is CSASARISSYEQYF. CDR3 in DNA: TGCAGTGCTAGCGCACGAATTAGCTCCTACGAGCAGTACTTC.

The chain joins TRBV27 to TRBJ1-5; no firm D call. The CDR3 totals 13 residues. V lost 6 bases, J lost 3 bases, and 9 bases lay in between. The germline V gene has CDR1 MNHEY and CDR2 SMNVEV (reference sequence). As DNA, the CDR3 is TGTGCCAGCAGGCTACAGAACAATCAGCCCCAGCATTTT. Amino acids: CASRLQNNQPQHF.

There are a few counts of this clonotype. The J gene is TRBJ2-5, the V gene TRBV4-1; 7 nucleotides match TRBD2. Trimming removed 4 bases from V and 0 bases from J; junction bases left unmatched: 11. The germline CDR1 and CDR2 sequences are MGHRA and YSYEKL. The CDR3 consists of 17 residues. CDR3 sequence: CASSPPSGRNNQETQYF. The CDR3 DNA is TGCGCCAGCAGCCCCCCTAGCGGCCGGAATAACCAAGAGACCCAGTACTTC.

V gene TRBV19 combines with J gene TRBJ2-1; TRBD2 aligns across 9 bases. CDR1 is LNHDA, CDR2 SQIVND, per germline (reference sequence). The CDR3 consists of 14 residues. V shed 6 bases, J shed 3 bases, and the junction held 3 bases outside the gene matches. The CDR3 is CASRKREVYNEQFF. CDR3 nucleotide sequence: TGTGCCAGTAGAAAGCGGGAGGTCTACAATGAGCAGTTCTTC.

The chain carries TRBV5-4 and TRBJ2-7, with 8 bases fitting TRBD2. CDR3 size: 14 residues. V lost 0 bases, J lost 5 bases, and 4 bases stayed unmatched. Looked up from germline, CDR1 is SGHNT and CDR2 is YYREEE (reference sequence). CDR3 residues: CASSLDGGAHEQYF. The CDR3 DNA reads TGTGCCAGCAGCTTGGACGGGGGGGCCCACGAGCAGTACTTC. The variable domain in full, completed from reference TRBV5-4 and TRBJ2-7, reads ETGVTQSPTHLIKTRGQQVTLRCSSQSGHNTVSWYQQALGQGPQFIFQYYREEENGRGNFPPRFSGLQFPNYSSELNVNALELDDSALYLCASSLDGGAHEQYFGPGTRLTVT.

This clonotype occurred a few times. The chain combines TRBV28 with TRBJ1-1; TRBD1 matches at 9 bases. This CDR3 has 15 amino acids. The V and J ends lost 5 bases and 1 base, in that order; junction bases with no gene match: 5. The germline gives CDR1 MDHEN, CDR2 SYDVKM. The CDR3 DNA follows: TGTGCCAGCAGTAACAGGGGGCGTCGGAACACTGAAGCTTTCTTT. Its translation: CASSNRGRRNTEAFF.

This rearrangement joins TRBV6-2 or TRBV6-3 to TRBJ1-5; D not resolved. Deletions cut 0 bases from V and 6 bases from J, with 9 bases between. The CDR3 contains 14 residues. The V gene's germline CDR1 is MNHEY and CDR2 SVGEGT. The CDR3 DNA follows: TGTGCCAGCAGTTACTCGATACGGACTCAGCCCCAGCATTTT. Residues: CASSYSIRTQPQHF.

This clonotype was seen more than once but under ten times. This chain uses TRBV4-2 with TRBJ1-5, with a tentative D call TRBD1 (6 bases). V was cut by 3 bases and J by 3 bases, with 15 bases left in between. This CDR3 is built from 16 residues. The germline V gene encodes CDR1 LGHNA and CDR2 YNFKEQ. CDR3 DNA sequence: TGTGCCAGCAGCCAGGGGGGCAGGGACTTCAATCAGCCCCAGCATTTT. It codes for CASSQGGRDFNQPQHF.

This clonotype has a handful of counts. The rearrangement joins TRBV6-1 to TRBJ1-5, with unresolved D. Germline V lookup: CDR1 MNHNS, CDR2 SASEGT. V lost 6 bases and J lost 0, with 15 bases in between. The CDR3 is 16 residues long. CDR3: CASRSAAPYSNQPQHF. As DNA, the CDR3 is TGTGCCAGCAGATCGGCAGCTCCGTATAGCAATCAGCCCCAGCATTTT.

The CDR3 loop is CASSSVGTAYEQYF. CDR3 nucleotides: TGTGCCAGCAGCTCCGTCGGGACAGCCTACGAGCAGTACTTC. The chain links TRBV7-2 to TRBJ2-7; 7 bases align to TRBD1. The junction had 5 bases not matched to a gene; V was cut back by 4 bases and J by 2 bases. CDR1 is SGHTA, CDR2 FQGNSA, per germline. The CDR3 loop spans 14 amino acids.

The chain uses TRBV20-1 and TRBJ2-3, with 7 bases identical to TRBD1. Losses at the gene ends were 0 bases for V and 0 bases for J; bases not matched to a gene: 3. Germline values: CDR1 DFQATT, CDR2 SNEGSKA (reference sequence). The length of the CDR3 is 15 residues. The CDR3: CSARDGTASTDTQYF. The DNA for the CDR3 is TGCAGTGCTAGAGATGGGACAGCTAGCACAGATACGCAGTATTTT.